A single sample is the source of the 21 T cell receptor beta chains below, sequenced in a study of tissue T cells after allogeneic stem cell transplantation. Some clones are missing from TCRdb's copy, which holds only in-frame ones; the method was immunoSEQ multiplex PCR. The sample holds approximately 4,000 clones, about three quarters seen once. The sequenced sample was left colon tissue, obtained at autopsy. Every receptor here comes from a woman between 18 and 49 years old with breast cancer.

The V call is TRBV7-9, the J call TRBJ2-3; D possibly corresponds to TRBD2 (6 bases). The CDR3 runs 13 residues. The germline V gene encodes CDR1 SEHNR and CDR2 FQNEAQ (reference sequence). V was pared by 8 bases and J by 2 bases, with 11 bases between. CDR3 region: CASGGISTDTQYF. Written as DNA, the CDR3 is TGTGCCAGCGGCGGGATTTCCACAGATACGCAGTATTTT.

The J gene is TRBJ2-7, the V gene TRBV4-3; no clear D gene. Trimming pared 0 bases from V and 2 bases from J, leaving 11 bases between. CDR1 is LGHNA, CDR2 YSLEER, per germline. The CDR3 totals 15 residues. CDR3 amino acids: CASSQDLNRPYEQYF. The CDR3 region has the DNA TGCGCCAGCAGCCAAGATCTTAACAGACCCTACGAGCAGTACTTC.

The chain carries TRBV3-1 (or the pseudogene TRBV3-2) and TRBJ1-3, with D unresolved. V dropped 1 base and J dropped 4 bases, with 11 bases sitting between them. CDR1 LGHDT and CDR2 YNNKEL come from the germline V gene (reference sequence). The CDR3 has 15 amino acids. The CDR3 here is CASSQGFLWGNTIYF. CDR3 coding DNA: TGTGCCAGCAGCCAAGGTTTCCTCTGGGGAAACACCATATATTTT.

V and J are TRBV18 and TRBJ2-1; no definite D call. Germline CDR1 and CDR2: KGHSH and LQKENI. This CDR3 spans 14 amino acids. V lost 1 base, J lost 0 bases, and 4 bases lay in between. For the CDR3, the DNA is TGTGCCAGCTCACCACAGGGCTCCTACAATGAGCAGTTCTTC. Its protein product is CASSPQGSYNEQFF.

Remarks on this clone: Additional DNA sequences in this sample encode the identical CDR3. This rearrangement joins TRBV19 to TRBJ1-2; D gene ambiguous. Trimming left V 3 bases short and J 4 bases short, with 6 bases between. Germline lookup yields CDR1 LNHDA and CDR2 SQIVND (reference sequence). The CDR3 totals 12 residues. CDR3 in DNA: TGTGCCAGTAGTATCAGGAGCTATGGCTACACCTTC. It yields the protein CASSIRSYGYTF.

DNA for the CDR3: TGTGCCAGCAGCTTAGCCGAAACTAGCGGGGGGGCCTACGAGCAGTACTTC. Its translation: CASSLAETSGGAYEQYF. The J gene is TRBJ2-7, the V gene TRBV7-9, with 13 nucleotides matching TRBD2. This CDR3 has 17 residues. V was clipped by 0 bases and J by 2 bases; unmatched bases: 4. Germline assignment: CDR1 SEHNR and CDR2 FQNEAQ (reference sequence).

The gene calls are TRBV7-9 and TRBJ2-2, with 8 bases lining up with TRBD1. The CDR3 runs to 13 residues. Germline CDR1 and CDR2: SEHNR and FQNEAQ (reference sequence). V trimming: 5 bases; J trimming: 7 bases; junction bases outside the gene matches: 3. The CDR3 nucleotides read TGTGCCAGCAGCCGCGACAGGGGCGGGGAGCTGTTTTTT. Protein product: CASSRDRGGELFF.

Only one count was recorded for this clone. CDR3 sequence reads: CASSLALGGNQPQHF. Written as DNA, the CDR3 is TGTGCCAGCAGCTTAGCGCTTGGTGGGAATCAGCCCCAGCATTTT. The chain couples TRBV7-2 to TRBJ1-5; no definite D call. The CDR3 runs to 15 residues. Trimming left V 0 bases short and J 4 bases short, with 10 bases between. CDR1 and CDR2 from the germline V gene are SGHTA and FQGNSA.

This chain uses TRBV9 with TRBJ2-4; the match to TRBD1 covers 8 bases. The V segment lost 0 bases and the J segment 5 bases; nucleotides outside the gene matches: 4. In germline, CDR1 is SGDLS, CDR2 YYNGEE. This CDR3 has 15 residues. Here the CDR3 DNA reads TGTGCCAGCAGCGTAGACCCAGGGGGCGAAAACATTCAGTACTTC. As protein: CASSVDPGGENIQYF.

The sample holds a few counts of this clone. V gene TRBV2 combines with J gene TRBJ1-2; 8 bases line up with TRBD1. The CDR3 is made up of 12 amino acids. V shed 6 bases, J shed 7 bases, and the junction held 4 bases outside the gene matches. Germline CDR1 and CDR2: SNHLY and FYNNEI. As DNA, the CDR3 is TGTGCCAGCAGACGACAGGGGTCTGGCTACACCTTC. It yields the protein CASRRQGSGYTF.

This clone has only a few counts. This chain links TRBV19 with TRBJ1-2, with no clear D. Germline-derived CDR1 and CDR2 are LNHDA and SQIVND (reference sequence). The CDR3 extends over 13 amino acids. The V gene lost 3 bases and the J gene lost 4 bases, with 9 bases spanning the gap. The CDR3 protein is CASSMRQVYGYTF. CDR3 DNA: TGTGCCAGTAGTATGCGGCAGGTCTATGGCTACACCTTC.

CDR3 sequence: CSVRTSEYNEQFF. The CDR3 coding sequence is TGCAGCGTCAGGACTAGCGAGTACAATGAGCAGTTCTTC. V usage is TRBV29-1 and J usage is TRBJ2-1; TRBD2 aligns across 9 bases. This CDR3 is built from 13 residues. Germline lookup yields CDR1 SQVTM and CDR2 ANQGSEA. The junction had 4 bases not matched to a gene; V was cut back by 6 bases and J by 4 bases.

The V gene is TRBV10-3, the J gene TRBJ1-5, with D hard to call. The CDR3 is 14 amino acids. Germline V gene data show CDR1 as ENHRY and CDR2 as SYGVKD. Trimming shortened V by 10 bases and J by 7 bases, and 20 bases separated the two germline ends. In DNA, the CDR3 is TGTGCCACCCCTAATGAGAGGAAAGTACAGCCCCAGCATTTT. Translated: CATPNERKVQPQHF.

CDR3 DNA sequence: TGTGCCAGCAGTTTAGTCGGGACAGGAGGTTCACCCCTCCACTTT. Translation: CASSLVGTGGSPLHF. The J gene is TRBJ1-6, the V gene TRBV28; TRBD1 aligns across 8 bases. The CDR3 has 15 amino acids. Looked up from germline, CDR1 is MDHEN and CDR2 is SYDVKM. Germline trimming cut 2 bases from V and 9 bases from J; bases unmatched to any gene: 6.

This clone occurred a few times. The chain links TRBV21-1 to TRBJ1-6. TRBV21-1 is labeled a pseudogene. The CDR3 contains 13 residues. The CDR3 loop reads CARAGSLNSPLHF. Written as DNA, the CDR3 is TGTGCCCGGGCGGGGTCGCTTAATTCACCCCTCCACTTT.

The V gene is TRBV30, the J gene TRBJ1-1, with D maybe TRBD1 (5 bases). V was trimmed by 0 bases and J by 1 base, leaving 12 bases between them. The CDR3 has 15 amino acids. Germline CDR1 reads GTSNPN; CDR2 reads SVGIG (reference sequence). The CDR3 bases are TGTGCCTGGAGTGTGGGGGGAACCGGGAACACTGAAGCTTTCTTT. This translates into CAWSVGGTGNTEAFF.

This chain joins TRBV18 and TRBJ1-2; 9 bases fit TRBD1. CDR3 length: 15 residues. Trimming at V came to 3 bases and at J to 4 bases, leaving 6 bases not matched to a gene. From germline, CDR1 is KGHSH and CDR2 LQKENI. The CDR3 reads CASSPTGGAAYGYTF. The CDR3 DNA is TGTGCCAGCTCACCGACAGGGGGTGCAGCCTATGGCTACACCTTC.

J is TRBJ2-1 and V is TRBV11-2; D gene ambiguous. This CDR3 has 13 amino acids. The V end lost 7 bases, the J end lost 0 bases, and 7 bases lay between the germline ends. Per the germline V gene, CDR1 is SGHAT and CDR2 is FQNNGV. CDR3 bases: TGTGCCAGCATAGAGAGCTCCTACAATGAGCAGTTCTTC. It codes for CASIESSYNEQFF.

V is TRBV5-4 and J is TRBJ2-5; possible D gene TRBD2, 6 bases. Germline V gene sequence: CDR1 SGHNT, CDR2 YYREEE (reference sequence). V lost 5 bases to trimming and J lost 7 bases, with 9 bases between them. This CDR3 has 11 amino acids. In DNA, the CDR3 is TGTGCCAGCAGGGGGGGTGGGACCCAGTACTTC. This translates into CASRGGGTQYF.

The genes are TRBV5-4 and TRBJ2-2, with D uncertain. CDR3 length: 12 amino acids. The V gene's germline CDR1 is SGHNT and CDR2 YYREEE (reference sequence). V lost 0 bases, J lost 3 bases, and 0 bases lay in between. The CDR3 here is CASSLDTGELFF. For the CDR3, the DNA is TGTGCCAGCAGCTTGGACACCGGGGAGCTGTTTTTT.

The V call is TRBV19, the J call TRBJ1-5; D gene ambiguous. The CDR3 sequence is 13 residues long. Trimming took off 10 bases at V and 5 bases at J, with 15 bases between the two ends. The germline V gene encodes CDR1 LNHDA and CDR2 SQIVND (reference sequence). CDR3 sequence: CATNGEEYQPQHF. The DNA of the CDR3 is TGTGCCACCAACGGGGAGGAGTATCAGCCCCAGCATTTT.